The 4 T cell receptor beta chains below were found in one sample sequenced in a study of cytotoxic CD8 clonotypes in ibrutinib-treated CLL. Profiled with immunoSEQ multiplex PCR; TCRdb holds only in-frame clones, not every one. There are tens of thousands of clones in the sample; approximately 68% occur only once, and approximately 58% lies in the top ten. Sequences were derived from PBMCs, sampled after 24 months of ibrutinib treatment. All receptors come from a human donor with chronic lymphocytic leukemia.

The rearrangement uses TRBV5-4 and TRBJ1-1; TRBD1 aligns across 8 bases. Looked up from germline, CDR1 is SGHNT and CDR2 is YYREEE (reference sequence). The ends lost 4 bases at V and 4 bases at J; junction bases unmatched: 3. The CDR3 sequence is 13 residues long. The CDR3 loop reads CASSRTGGTEAFF. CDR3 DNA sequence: TGTGCCAGCAGCCGCACAGGGGGCACTGAAGCTTTCTTT.

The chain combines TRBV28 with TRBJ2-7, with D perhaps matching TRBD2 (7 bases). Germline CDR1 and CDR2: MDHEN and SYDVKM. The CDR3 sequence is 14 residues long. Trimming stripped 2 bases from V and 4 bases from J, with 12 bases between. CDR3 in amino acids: CASSLEGGRYEQYF. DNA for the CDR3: TGTGCCAGCAGTTTAGAGGGGGGGCGTTACGAGCAGTACTTC.

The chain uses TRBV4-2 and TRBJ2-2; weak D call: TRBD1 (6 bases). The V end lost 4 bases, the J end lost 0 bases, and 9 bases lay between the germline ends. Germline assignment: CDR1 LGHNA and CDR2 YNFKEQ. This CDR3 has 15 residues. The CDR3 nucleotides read TGTGCCAGCAGCCGGGACACCGCGAACACCGGGGAGCTGTTTTTT. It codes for CASSRDTANTGELFF.

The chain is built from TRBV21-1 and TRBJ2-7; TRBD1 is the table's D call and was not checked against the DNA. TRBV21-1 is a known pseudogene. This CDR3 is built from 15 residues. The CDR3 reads CASTGPGQETYEQYF. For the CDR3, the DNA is TGTGCCAGCACCGGGCCGGGACAGGAAACCTACGAGCAGTACTTC.